Sequencing of this TCR beta chain was carried out in a study of beta chain features in type 1 diabetes. The study reverse transcribed the entire isolated RNA, so it sequenced expressed TCRB transcripts. Measured with immunoSEQ multiplex PCR; TCRdb has only the in-frame clones, and not every one. The data show roughly 300,000 clones, with around 15% seen just once and over 5.5% held by the top ten. Study-level findings and limits: Type 1 diabetes patients had TCRB CDR3s that were shorter (moderately but significantly so) in all four CD4+ subsets.

This clone was detected only a few times. The antigen remains unidentified. Looked up from germline, CDR1 is SGHTA and CDR2 is FQGNSA. The CDR3 totals 17 residues. J lost 1 base, V lost 5 bases, and 9 bases had no gene match. Sequencing was done on a sample of central memory CD4+ T cells from blood. The TCR originated in a man aged 25 to 45 in good health. The chain uses TRBV7-2 and TRBJ2-2, with 8 bases aligning to TRBD2. CDR3 nucleotide sequence: TGTGCCAGCAGCCGAACTAGCGGCACGATGAACACCGGGGAGCTGTTTTTT. Translating gives CASSRTSGTMNTGELFF.